This TCR beta chain was profiled in a study of neurological immune-mediated disorders. V shed 1 base and J shed 0 bases, with 12 bases lying between them. The CDR3 is 16 residues long. Per germline, CDR1 SEHNR and CDR2 FQNEAQ (reference sequence). TCRdb ran MiXCR on the 5' RACE reads and lists one entry per CDR3 protein. The data contain 30,000 to 45,000 distinct CDR3 sequences, roughly 10% of them singletons. The sorted-subset TCR libraries were prepared using some 960,000 CD4+ or CD8+ T cells as the starting material. This clonotype appeared many times. The V gene is TRBV7-9, the J gene TRBJ1-1; possible D gene TRBD1, 5 bases. The material sequenced was CD4+ T cells from blood. This sequence was found in a woman under 40 with HTLV-1-associated myelopathy (HAM/TSP). CDR3 residues: CASSLDLGVMNTEAFF. The CDR3 nucleotides are TGTGCCAGCAGCTTAGATCTGGGGGTGATGAACACTGAAGCTTTCTTT.